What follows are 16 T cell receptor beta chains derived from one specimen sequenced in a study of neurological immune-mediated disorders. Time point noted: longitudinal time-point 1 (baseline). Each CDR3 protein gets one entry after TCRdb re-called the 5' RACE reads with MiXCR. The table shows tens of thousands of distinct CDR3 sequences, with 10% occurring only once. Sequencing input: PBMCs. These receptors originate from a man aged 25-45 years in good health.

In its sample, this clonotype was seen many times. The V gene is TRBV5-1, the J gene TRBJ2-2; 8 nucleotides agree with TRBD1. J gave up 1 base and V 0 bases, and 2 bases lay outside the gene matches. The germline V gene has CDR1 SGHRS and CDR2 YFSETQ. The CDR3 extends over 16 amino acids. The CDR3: CASSLEGTGNTGELFF. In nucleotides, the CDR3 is TGCGCCAGCAGCTTGGAAGGGACAGGGAACACCGGGGAGCTGTTTTTT.

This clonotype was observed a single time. As DNA, the CDR3 is TGTGCCAGCTCGGCCGGGACCCACCAAGAGACCCAGTACTTC. Translated: CASSAGTHQETQYF. The chain carries TRBV18 and TRBJ2-5, with D possibly called TRBD1 or TRBD2 (5 bases each). The ends were cut back, 6 bases at V and 0 bases at J, with 11 bases in the middle. This CDR3 contains 14 residues. Per the germline V gene, CDR1 is KGHSH and CDR2 is LQKENI.

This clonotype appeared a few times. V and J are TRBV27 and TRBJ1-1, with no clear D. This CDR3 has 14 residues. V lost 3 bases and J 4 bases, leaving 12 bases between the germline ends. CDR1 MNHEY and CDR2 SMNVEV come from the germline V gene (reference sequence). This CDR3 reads CASSLLSGGTEAFF. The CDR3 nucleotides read TGTGCCAGCAGTTTGTTATCAGGCGGCACTGAAGCTTTCTTT.

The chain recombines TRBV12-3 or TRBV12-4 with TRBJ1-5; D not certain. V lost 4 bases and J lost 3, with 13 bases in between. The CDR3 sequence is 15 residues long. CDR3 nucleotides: TGTGCCAGCAGTTCCCAAGTGGCGGCCAATCAGCCCCAGCATTTT. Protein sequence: CASSSQVAANQPQHF.

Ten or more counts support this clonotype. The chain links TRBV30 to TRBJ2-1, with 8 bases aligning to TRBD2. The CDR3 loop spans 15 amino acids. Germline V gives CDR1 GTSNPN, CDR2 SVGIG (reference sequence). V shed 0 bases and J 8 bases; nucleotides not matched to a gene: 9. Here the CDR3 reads CAWSVGAGGSDEQFF. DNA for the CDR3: TGTGCCTGGAGTGTGGGGGCGGGAGGTTCGGATGAGCAGTTCTTC. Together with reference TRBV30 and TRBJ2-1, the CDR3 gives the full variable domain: SQTIHQWPATLVQPVGSPLSLECTVEGTSNPNLYWYRQAAGRGLQLLFYSVGIGQISSEVPQNLSASRPQDRQFILSSKKLLLSDSGFYLCAWSVGAGGSDEQFFGPGTRLTVL.

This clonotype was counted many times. The CDR3 DNA reads as TGCAGCGTTGCCAGGGCGGACACTGAAGCTTTCTTT. Encoded protein: CSVARADTEAFF. The chain has TRBV29-1 and TRBJ1-1, with D perhaps matching TRBD1 (5 bases). The CDR3 length is 12 residues. Per germline, CDR1 SQVTM and CDR2 ANQGSEA. V dropped 4 bases and J dropped 3 bases, with 9 bases sitting between them. Together with reference TRBV29-1 and TRBJ1-1, the CDR3 gives the full variable domain: SAVISQKPSRDICQRGTSLTIQCQVDSQVTMMFWYRQQPGQSLTLIATANQGSEATYESGFVIDKFPISRPNLTFSTLTVSNMSPEDSSIYLCSVARADTEAFFGQGTRLTVV.

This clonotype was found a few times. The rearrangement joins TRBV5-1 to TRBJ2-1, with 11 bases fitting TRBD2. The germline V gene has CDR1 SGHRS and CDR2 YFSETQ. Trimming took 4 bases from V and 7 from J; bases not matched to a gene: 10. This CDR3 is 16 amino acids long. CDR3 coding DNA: TGCGCCAGCAGCACCTTAGCGGGAGGGCCGGGGAATGAGCAGTTCTTC. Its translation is CASSTLAGGPGNEQFF.

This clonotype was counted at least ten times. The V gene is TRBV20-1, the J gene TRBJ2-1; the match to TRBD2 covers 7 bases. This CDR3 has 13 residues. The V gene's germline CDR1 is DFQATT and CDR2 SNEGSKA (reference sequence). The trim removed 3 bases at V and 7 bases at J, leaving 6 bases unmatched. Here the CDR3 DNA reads TGCAGTGCTAGGGGCAGTAGCGGGAATGAGCAGTTCTTC. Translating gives CSARGSSGNEQFF.

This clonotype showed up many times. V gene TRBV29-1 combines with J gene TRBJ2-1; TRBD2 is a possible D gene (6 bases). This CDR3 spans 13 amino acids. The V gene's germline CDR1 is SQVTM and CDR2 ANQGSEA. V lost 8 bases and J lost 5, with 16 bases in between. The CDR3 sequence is CSHKRVGDNEQFF. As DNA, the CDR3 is TGCAGCCATAAGCGGGTGGGGGACAATGAGCAGTTCTTC.

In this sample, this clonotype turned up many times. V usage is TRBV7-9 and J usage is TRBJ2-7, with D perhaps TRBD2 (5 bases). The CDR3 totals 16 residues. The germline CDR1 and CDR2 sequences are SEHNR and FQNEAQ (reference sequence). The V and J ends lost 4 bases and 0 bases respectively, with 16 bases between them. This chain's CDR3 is CASSYGGPAYSYEQYF. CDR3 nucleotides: TGTGCCAGCAGCTACGGAGGTCCAGCGTACTCCTACGAGCAGTACTTC.

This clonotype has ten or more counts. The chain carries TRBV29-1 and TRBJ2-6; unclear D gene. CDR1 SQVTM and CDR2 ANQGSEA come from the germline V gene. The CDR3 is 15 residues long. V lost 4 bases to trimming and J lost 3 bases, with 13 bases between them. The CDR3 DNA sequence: TGCAGCGTTGGTTCGATCTCCAGTGGGGCCAACGTCCTGACTTTC. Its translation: CSVGSISSGANVLTF. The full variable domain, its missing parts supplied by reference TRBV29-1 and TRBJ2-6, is SAVISQKPSRDICQRGTSLTIQCQVDSQVTMMFWYRQQPGQSLTLIATANQGSEATYESGFVIDKFPISRPNLTFSTLTVSNMSPEDSSIYLCSVGSISSGANVLTFGAGSRLTVL.

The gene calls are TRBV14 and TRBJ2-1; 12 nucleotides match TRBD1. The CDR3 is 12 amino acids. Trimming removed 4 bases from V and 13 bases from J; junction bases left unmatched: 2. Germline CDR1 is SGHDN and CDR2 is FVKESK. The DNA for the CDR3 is TGTGCCAGCAGCCGAGGGACAGGGGGCCAGTTCTTC. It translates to CASSRGTGGQFF.

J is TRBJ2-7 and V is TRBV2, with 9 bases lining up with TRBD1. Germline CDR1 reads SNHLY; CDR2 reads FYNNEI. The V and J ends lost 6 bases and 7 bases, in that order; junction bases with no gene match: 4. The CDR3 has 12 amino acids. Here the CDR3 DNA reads TGTGCCAGCAGGGACAGGGGAGGGGAGCAGTACTTC. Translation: CASRDRGGEQYF.

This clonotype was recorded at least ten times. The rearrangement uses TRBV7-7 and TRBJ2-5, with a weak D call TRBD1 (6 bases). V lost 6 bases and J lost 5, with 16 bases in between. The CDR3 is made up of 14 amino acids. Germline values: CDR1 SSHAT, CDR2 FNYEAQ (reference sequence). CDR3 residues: CASSFLTGMETQYF. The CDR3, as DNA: TGTGCCAGCAGTTTCCTAACAGGGATGGAGACCCAGTACTTC.

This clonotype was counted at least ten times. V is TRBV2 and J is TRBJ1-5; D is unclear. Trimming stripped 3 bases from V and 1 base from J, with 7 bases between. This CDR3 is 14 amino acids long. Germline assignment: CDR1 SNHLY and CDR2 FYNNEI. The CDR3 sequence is CASSDGDSNQPQHF. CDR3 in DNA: TGTGCCAGCAGTGATGGAGACAGCAATCAGCCCCAGCATTTT.

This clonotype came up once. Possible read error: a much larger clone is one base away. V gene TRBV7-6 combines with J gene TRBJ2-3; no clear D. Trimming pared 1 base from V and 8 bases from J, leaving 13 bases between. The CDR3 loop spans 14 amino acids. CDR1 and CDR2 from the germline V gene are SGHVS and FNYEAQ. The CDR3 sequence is CASSLEENAFTQYF. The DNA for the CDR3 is TGTGCCAGCAGCTTAGAAGAAAATGCGTTTACGCAGTATTTT.